The 18 T cell receptor beta chains below all came from one sample that was sequenced in a study of cytomegalovirus exposure and HLA in healthy donors. The PCR made use of 60 Vbeta and 13 Jbeta primers. This table comes from immunoSEQ multiplex PCR, and its TCRdb copy is limited to in-frame clones, with some not included. Of roughly 150,000 clones in the sample, around 75% were seen once. The specimen sequenced was PBMCs. The receptors shown here come from a man aged 40-50 years in good health and CMV-seronegative.

This sequence joins TRBV6-1 and TRBJ1-4; the D is unclear. Germline CDR1 reads MNHNS; CDR2 reads SASEGT. The V gene lost 4 bases and the J gene lost 0 bases, with 12 bases spanning the gap. This CDR3 region has 16 residues. DNA of the CDR3: TGTGCCAGCAGTGGGCCCCGGGGAACAACTAATGAAAAACTGTTTTTT. Residues: CASSGPRGTTNEKLFF.

This chain links TRBV4-3 with TRBJ1-2; D is perhaps TRBD1 (5 bases). V lost 0 bases and J 0 bases, leaving 11 bases between the germline ends. The germline V gene has CDR1 LGHNA and CDR2 YSLEER. This CDR3 has 16 amino acids. The CDR3: CASSQDQGEPNYGYTF. The CDR3 bases are TGCGCCAGCAGCCAAGATCAAGGGGAACCTAACTATGGCTACACCTTC.

CDR3: CASTDGLSYEQYF. The CDR3 DNA reads as TGCGCCAGCACGGACGGACTATCCTACGAGCAGTACTTC. The gene calls are TRBV5-1 and TRBJ2-7; a weak D match, TRBD2 (6 bases). Trimming cost V 6 bases and J 1 base, with 11 bases left between them. The CDR3 totals 13 residues. The germline gives CDR1 SGHRS, CDR2 YFSETQ.

The chain has TRBV6-6 and TRBJ1-2, with 10 nucleotides matching TRBD1. Germline V lookup: CDR1 MNHNY, CDR2 SVGAGI (reference sequence). The CDR3 runs to 16 residues. With V trimmed by 6 bases and J by 0 bases, 7 bases remained unmatched. The CDR3 protein is CASRTRDRGPNYGYTF. Here the CDR3 DNA reads TGTGCCAGCAGGACCCGGGACAGGGGTCCTAACTATGGCTACACCTTC.

This clone was found a few times. The rearrangement joins TRBV19 to TRBJ1-1; 12 positions agree with TRBD1. The ends lost 6 bases at V and 0 bases at J; junction bases unmatched: 5. Germline V gene lookup returns CDR1 LNHDA and CDR2 SQIVND (reference sequence). CDR3 length: 16 residues. For the CDR3, the DNA is TGTGCCAGTAGCTGGGGACAGGGGGCGGTGAACACTGAAGCTTTCTTT. Encoded protein: CASSWGQGAVNTEAFF.

The rearrangement links TRBV7-2 to TRBJ2-7; 10 nucleotides align to TRBD1. V was clipped by 7 bases and J by 6 bases; unmatched bases: 6. Looked up from germline, CDR1 is SGHTA and CDR2 is FQGNSA. This CDR3 is 13 amino acids long. The CDR3 bases are TGTGCCAGCACCCAGACAGGGGGCGGCGAGCAGTACTTC. It is translated as CASTQTGGGEQYF.

The chain employs TRBV4-3 and TRBJ1-2, with TRBD1 matching over 7 bases. The CDR3 is 16 amino acids. Germline-derived CDR1 and CDR2 are LGHNA and YSLEER. With 5 bases clipped from V and 3 bases from J, the junction kept 12 bases outside the gene matches. The CDR3 bases are TGCGCCAGCAGCTCGAGCCGGGGACAGCTCTACTATGGCTACACCTTC. Protein: CASSSSRGQLYYGYTF.

This clone was counted between two and nine times. The rearrangement joins TRBV7-7 to TRBJ2-5; 8 bases are a match to TRBD2. The V gene end was trimmed by 6 bases and the J gene end by 3 bases; junction bases not matched to a gene: 9. Germline CDR1 is SSHAT and CDR2 is FNYEAQ (reference sequence). The CDR3 is 15 amino acids. In DNA, the CDR3 is TGTGCCAGCAGTCCGGGAGGGGGTTTAGAAGAGACCCAGTACTTC. Protein sequence: CASSPGGGLEETQYF.

J is TRBJ1-5 and V is TRBV28; no clear D gene. Germline V gives CDR1 MDHEN, CDR2 SYDVKM. This CDR3 spans 16 amino acids. The ends were cut back, 3 bases at V and 0 bases at J, with 12 bases in the middle. The CDR3 DNA sequence: TGTGCCAGCAGTTTGCGGGGTCCTGGTAGCAATCAGCCCCAGCATTTT. Its translation: CASSLRGPGSNQPQHF.

The chain employs TRBV10-3 and TRBJ2-3; 9 nucleotides agree with TRBD2. CDR3 size: 16 residues. V shed 1 base and J 3 bases; nucleotides not matched to a gene: 5. CDR1 and CDR2 (germline): ENHRY, SYGVKD. For the CDR3, the DNA is TGTGCCATCAGTGAGTTCGCTAGCGGGATGACAGATACGCAGTATTTT. It is translated as CAISEFASGMTDTQYF.

The chain has TRBV7-9 and TRBJ2-7; 8 nucleotides agree with TRBD2. This CDR3 contains 15 residues. The V segment lost 1 base and the J segment 1 base; nucleotides outside the gene matches: 3. CDR1 and CDR2 (germline): SEHNR, FQNEAQ (reference sequence). Here the CDR3 DNA reads TGTGCCAGCAGCTTAGAGCGGGGGTTATCCTACGAGCAGTACTTC. Translated: CASSLERGLSYEQYF.

The rearrangement joins TRBV9 to TRBJ2-3, with 14 bases fitting TRBD2. CDR1 is SGDLS, CDR2 YYNGEE, per germline. The CDR3 covers 15 residues. V shed 4 bases, J shed 4 bases, and the junction held 2 bases outside the gene matches. The CDR3 sequence is CASSTGLAGADTQYF. The CDR3 DNA is TGTGCCAGCAGCACGGGACTAGCGGGAGCAGATACGCAGTATTTT.

This clone was picked up a small number of times. The chain carries TRBV10-3 and TRBJ2-7, with D possibly TRBD2 on 5 matching bases. Between the trimmed V and J ends, which lost 2 bases and 3 bases, there was a span of 8 bases. CDR3 length equals 13 residues. The germline CDR1 and CDR2 sequences are ENHRY and SYGVKD. The CDR3 DNA follows: TGTGCCATCAGTGAGCCAACTAGCTACGAGCAGTACTTC. As protein: CAISEPTSYEQYF.

The chain has TRBV28 and TRBJ2-7; 8 nucleotides align to TRBD1. V lost 7 bases to trimming and J lost 4 bases; unmatched junction nucleotides: 15. Germline-derived CDR1 and CDR2 are MDHEN and SYDVKM. The CDR3 has 16 residues. Here the CDR3 reads CASKGADRVSGYEQYF. Written as DNA, the CDR3 is TGTGCCAGCAAAGGAGCGGACAGGGTATCGGGGTACGAGCAGTACTTC.

In DNA, the CDR3 is TGTGCCAGCAGTTTATCCGGACTAGCGGGACGCTACGAGCAGTACTTC. This sequence encodes CASSLSGLAGRYEQYF. The J gene is TRBJ2-7, the V gene TRBV27, with TRBD2 identical over 12 bases. V dropped 0 bases and J dropped 3; count of bases not matched to a gene: 3. The CDR3 runs to 16 residues. Germline V CDR1 and CDR2: MNHEY, SMNVEV (reference sequence).

This clone was counted only a few times. The chain is built from TRBV29-1 and TRBJ1-4; TRBD1 agrees at 9 bases. Germline-derived CDR1 and CDR2 are SQVTM and ANQGSEA. V was clipped by 4 bases and J by 2 bases; unmatched bases: 8. The CDR3 loop spans 16 amino acids. The CDR3 loop reads CSVGGQGGTTNEKLFF. As DNA, the CDR3 is TGCAGCGTTGGGGGACAGGGTGGTACGACTAATGAAAAACTGTTTTTT.

This clone was recorded once. The rearrangement joins TRBV7-8 to TRBJ2-7; the match to TRBD1 covers 11 bases. The ends lost 2 bases at V and 4 bases at J; junction bases unmatched: 7. Germline lookup yields CDR1 SGHVS and CDR2 FQNEAQ. The CDR3 is made up of 16 amino acids. In DNA, the CDR3 is TGTGCCAGCAGCTTAATGTCGGGACAGGGGGGGTACGAGCAGTACTTC. As protein: CASSLMSGQGGYEQYF.

This chain connects TRBV27 to TRBJ2-7, with TRBD2 identical over 7 bases. This CDR3 contains 15 residues. CDR1 and CDR2 from the germline V gene are MNHEY and SMNVEV (reference sequence). After removal of 3 bases from V and 0 bases from J, the junction contained 5 bases not matched to a gene. The DNA for the CDR3 is TGTGCCAGCAGTTTTGGGGCGGGGGTCTCCTACGAGCAGTACTTC. It encodes CASSFGAGVSYEQYF.